The subject of this entry is one T cell receptor beta chain. Its antigen remains unknown. The data were taken from a study of cytomegalovirus exposure and HLA in healthy donors. Study summary: Genotyping of nearly 400 donors showed that about 84% belonged to the Caucasian-associated ancestry cluster. Findings and caveats of the study: A further, later analysis showed that HLA-associated TCR beta chains (compared with equally common others) were more clonally expanded. The only immune exposure information that was available was CMV serostatus. Presence/absence analyses took donor sequencing depth as roughly uniform.

The CDR3 has 17 amino acids. Per the germline V gene, CDR1 is SGHNT and CDR2 is YYREEE (reference sequence). The trim removed 0 bases at V and 6 bases at J, leaving 11 bases unmatched. PCR was performed using 60 Vbeta and 13 Jbeta primers. Assay: immunoSEQ multiplex PCR; the TCRdb copy retains only in-frame clones and omits some. The sample carries about 130,000 clones, 76% recorded once. The TCR sequence derives from a man aged 50 to 59 in good health and CMV-seronegative. The chain recombines TRBV5-4 with TRBJ2-3, with 9 nucleotides matching TRBD1. The sequenced material came from PBMCs. As DNA, the CDR3 is TGTGCCAGCAGCTTGGTCACCGGGACAGGGCTCCCGGATACGCAGTATTTT. Protein sequence: CASSLVTGTGLPDTQYF. Full variable domain (remainder filled in from reference TRBV5-4 and TRBJ2-3): ETGVTQSPTHLIKTRGQQVTLRCSSQSGHNTVSWYQQALGQGPQFIFQYYREEENGRGNFPPRFSGLQFPNYSSELNVNALELDDSALYLCASSLVTGTGLPDTQYFGPGTRLTVL.